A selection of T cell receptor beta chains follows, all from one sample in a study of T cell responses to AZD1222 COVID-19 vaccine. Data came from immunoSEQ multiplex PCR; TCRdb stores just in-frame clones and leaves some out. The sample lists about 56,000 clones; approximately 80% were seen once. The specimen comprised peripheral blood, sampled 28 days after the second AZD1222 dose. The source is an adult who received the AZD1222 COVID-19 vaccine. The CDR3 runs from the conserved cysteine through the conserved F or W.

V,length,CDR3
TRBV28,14,CASRLSGGNYGYTF
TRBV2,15,CASSEMAGDNQPQHF
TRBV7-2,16,CASRGRLAGGWDEQFF
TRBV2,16,CASIATGGLAPSEQFF
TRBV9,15,CASSRNPDSQETQYF
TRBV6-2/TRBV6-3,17,CASSYSDVGGGRTEAFF
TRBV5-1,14,CASSPDQGVTEAFF
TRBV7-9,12,CASSLGRETQYF
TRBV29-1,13,CSVEGEMNTEAFF
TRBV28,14,CASSTGGINGELFF
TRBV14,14,CASSQGRGRETQYF
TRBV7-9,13,CASSVMDSYGYTF
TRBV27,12,CASSIPLGELFF
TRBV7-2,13,CASNGQGGTEAFF
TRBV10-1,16,CASSTGLAGSTDTQYF
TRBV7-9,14,CASSLVGAWGTQYF
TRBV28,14,CASSWTGVDQPQHF
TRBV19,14,CASSPQRRATPLHF
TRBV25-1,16,CASGALPGPGNEKLFF
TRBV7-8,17,CASSLASGGSYNSPLHF